This passage covers 9 T cell receptor beta chains from one sample sequenced in a study of radiation and T cells in renal cell carcinoma. Assay: immunoSEQ multiplex PCR; the TCRdb copy retains only in-frame clones and omits some. Among approximately 120,000 clones listed, over 75% were seen once. Time point: blood 2 weeks post-SBRT. Treatment described: 15 Gy SBRT to primary tumor, nephrectomy 4 weeks later. Source: blood, taken from a patient whose treatment included radiotherapy and nephrectomy. All receptors come from a man aged 50-60 years with renal cell carcinoma.

The rearrangement uses TRBV30 and TRBJ1-5; tentatively, D is TRBD1 (6 bases). CDR1 and CDR2 (germline): GTSNPN, SVGIG (reference sequence). The CDR3 loop spans 13 amino acids. V was cut by 4 bases and J by 2 bases, with 9 bases left in between. CDR3 region: CAWTGDRNQPQHF. CDR3 coding DNA: TGTGCCTGGACAGGGGATCGCAATCAGCCCCAGCATTTT.

This rearrangement joins TRBV5-1 to TRBJ1-1; D remains ambiguous. The V and J ends lost 0 bases and 1 base respectively, with 13 bases between them. In germline, CDR1 is SGHRS, CDR2 YFSETQ. The CDR3 is 16 residues long. CDR3 region: CASSLGSGSGNTEAFF. The CDR3 DNA reads TGCGCCAGCAGCTTGGGGTCCGGTAGTGGGAACACTGAAGCTTTCTTT.

J is TRBJ2-7 and V is TRBV5-1; no clear D. There are 12 residues in the CDR3. V lost 5 bases, J lost 0 bases, and 6 bases lay in between. Germline V lookup: CDR1 SGHRS, CDR2 YFSETQ. The CDR3: CASSSDSYEQYF. CDR3 DNA sequence: TGCGCCAGCAGTTCCGACTCCTACGAGCAGTACTTC.

The chain recombines TRBV9 with TRBJ2-7; the D gene could be TRBD1 or TRBD2 (6 bases each). The V end lost 0 bases, the J end lost 4 bases, and 14 bases lay between the germline ends. There are 15 residues in the CDR3. Per the germline V gene, CDR1 is SGDLS and CDR2 is YYNGEE. The CDR3 spells CASSVDWGAGYEQYF. The CDR3 coding sequence is TGTGCCAGCAGCGTAGATTGGGGGGCTGGGTACGAGCAGTACTTC.

This rearrangement joins TRBV2 to TRBJ1-4; 12 bases are a match to TRBD1. The ends lost 2 bases at V and 8 bases at J; junction bases unmatched: 3. CDR1 is SNHLY and CDR2 is FYNNEI in the germline V gene. The length of the CDR3 is 15 residues. The DNA of the CDR3 is TGTGCCAGCAGTGAAAGCGGGACAGGGGGCGAAAAACTGTTTTTT. This codes for CASSESGTGGEKLFF.

The J gene is TRBJ2-1, the V gene TRBV2; D ambiguous. V lost 5 bases to trimming and J lost 2 bases, with 7 bases between them. CDR1 SNHLY and CDR2 FYNNEI come from the germline V gene. The CDR3 has 13 amino acids. CDR3 nucleotide sequence: TGTGCCAGCAGTCCTACACCCTACAATGAGCAGTTCTTC. It encodes CASSPTPYNEQFF.

The chain recombines TRBV5-1 with TRBJ2-5; tentatively, D is TRBD2 (6 bases). The germline V and J ends were trimmed by 2 bases and 2 bases, with 13 bases remaining between them. The CDR3 runs to 15 residues. CDR1 is SGHRS, CDR2 YFSETQ, per germline. CDR3 DNA: TGCGCCAGCAGCTTTGGTAAGGGGAGGCAAGAGACCCAGTACTTC. Its translation is CASSFGKGRQETQYF. Drawing the rest from reference TRBV5-1 and TRBJ2-5, the complete variable domain is KAGVTQTPRYLIKTRGQQVTLSCSPISGHRSVSWYQQTPGQGLQFLFEYFSETQRNKGNFPGRFSGRQFSNSRSEMNVSTLELGDSALYLCASSFGKGRQETQYFGPGTRLLVL.

This chain connects TRBV9 to TRBJ1-4; 8 bases align to TRBD1. Germline V gene lookup returns CDR1 SGDLS and CDR2 YYNGEE. This CDR3 is 16 amino acids long. V was clipped by 3 bases and J by 4 bases; unmatched bases: 8. The CDR3, as DNA: TGTGCCAGCAGCGCCTCTCAGACAGGGGATAATGAAAAACTGTTTTTT. It is translated as CASSASQTGDNEKLFF.

This clone was seen once. The chain employs TRBV7-3 and TRBJ1-1, with 8 bases that match TRBD1. The CDR3 sequence is 14 residues long. V lost 5 bases and J lost 4; bases outside the gene matches: 6. CDR1 SGHTA and CDR2 FQGTGA come from the germline V gene. The chain's CDR3 is CASSQTGGVTEAFF. The CDR3 DNA reads TGTGCCAGCAGCCAAACAGGGGGAGTCACTGAAGCTTTCTTT.